This T cell receptor (beta chain) was obtained from a study of blood T cell repertoires in COVID-19. Study information: In each case, the material was cDNA or gDNA derived from T cells, B-cell-depleted T cells, or PBMCs.

Donors were grouped by their self-reported clinical history. Per germline, CDR1 SNHLY and CDR2 FYNNEI. Trimming took off 1 base at V and 7 bases at J, with 9 bases between the two ends. There are 13 residues in the CDR3. Per the original data handling: Nucleated cell number was recorded as an estimate derived from reference gene primer amplification. The assay was immunoSEQ multiplex PCR, and TCRdb's table has in-frame clones only and misses some. V and J calls and clone size are as listed in that table; D and trimming were resolved from the DNA. Here the sample spans 200,000 to 250,000 clones, approximately 82% being singletons.

The chain has TRBV2 and TRBJ2-3, with a tentative D call TRBD2 (5 bases). Sample: PBMCs or T cells enriched from blood (not recorded which). The TCR comes from a man aged 35 to 55 who had recovered from COVID-19. In DNA form, the CDR3 reads TGTGCCAGCAGTGAAGGTGGGAGAAATACGCAGTATTTT. Translated, it gives CASSEGGRNTQYF.